These 5 T cell receptor beta chains were sequenced from one sample in a study of T cell responses to AZD1222 COVID-19 vaccine. Assay used: immunoSEQ multiplex PCR; TCRdb lists only in-frame clones, some missing. Counted here are 110,000 or so clones, roughly nine tenths occurring once; the ten biggest clones make up over 5%. The sample consisted of peripheral blood, taken on day 0 of AZD1222 vaccination. These receptors were obtained from an adult in good health.

CDR3 sequence: CASSQGVIGFKETQYF. The CDR3 DNA reads as TGTGCCAGCAGCCAAGGAGTCATTGGCTTTAAAGAGACCCAGTACTTC. V and J are TRBV3-1 (or the pseudogene TRBV3-2) and TRBJ2-5; D gene uncertain. Trimming removed 1 base at V and 3 bases at J, with 15 bases between. Germline lookup yields CDR1 LGHDT and CDR2 YNNKEL (reference sequence). This CDR3 is 16 amino acids long.

The gene calls are TRBV6-5 and TRBJ2-1; 12 nucleotides agree with TRBD2. This CDR3 region has 15 residues. The germline V gene has CDR1 MNHEY and CDR2 SVGAGI. The V segment lost 6 bases and the J segment 7 bases; nucleotides outside the gene matches: 7. CDR3 nucleotide sequence: TGTGCCAGCAGGTCCCTAGCGGGAGGGGGAAATGAGCAGTTCTTC. It encodes CASRSLAGGGNEQFF.

The chain employs TRBV28 and TRBJ2-3, with TRBD2 as a possible D gene (5 bases). Deletions cut 6 bases from V and 7 bases from J, with 8 bases between. Germline V lookup: CDR1 MDHEN, CDR2 SYDVKM. The CDR3 is made up of 11 amino acids. This CDR3 is CASSPGNTQYF. CDR3 nucleotides: TGTGCCAGCAGCCCGGGGAATACGCAGTATTTT.

The rearrangement joins TRBV5-1 to TRBJ1-1; a possible D gene is TRBD1 (5 bases). Per the germline V gene, CDR1 is SGHRS and CDR2 is YFSETQ. The CDR3 sequence is 15 residues long. V dropped 4 bases and J dropped 0 bases, with 13 bases sitting between them. Here the CDR3 DNA reads TGCGCCAGCAGCCTGGGGGGACGGATGAACACTGAAGCTTTCTTT. Translated: CASSLGGRMNTEAFF.

The rearrangement uses TRBV9 and TRBJ1-2; D not resolved. Trimming removed 4 bases at V and 9 bases at J, with 13 bases between. The CDR3 has 12 amino acids. Looked up from germline, CDR1 is SGDLS and CDR2 is YYNGEE. CDR3 amino acids: CASSINLVSYTF. The CDR3 DNA follows: TGTGCCAGCAGCATCAACCTGGTGAGCTACACCTTC.